The 31 T cell receptor beta chains given below trace back to one sample, sequenced in a study of blood T cell repertoires in COVID-19. Libraries were prepared by immunoSEQ multiplex PCR; TCRdb keeps only in-frame clonotypes and omits some of them. This sample has 180,000 or so clones, with 83% found just once. Sample: PBMCs or T cells enriched from blood (not recorded which). The receptors originated from a woman aged 45 to 65 who had recovered from COVID-19.

V gene TRBV28 combines with J gene TRBJ2-7; 9 bases line up with TRBD1. The CDR3 spans 14 residues. Germline trimming cut 6 bases from V and 5 bases from J; bases unmatched to any gene: 8. CDR1 is MDHEN, CDR2 SYDVKM, per germline. The CDR3 loop reads CASSHRGLVHEQYV. CDR3 DNA: TGTGCCAGCAGCCACAGGGGGCTGGTCCACGAGCAGTACGTC.

J is TRBJ2-7 and V is TRBV19; 8 bases line up with TRBD2. The CDR3 has 15 amino acids. The germline V gene encodes CDR1 LNHDA and CDR2 SQIVND (reference sequence). The J segment lost 4 bases and the V segment lost 7 bases, leaving 12 bases of the junction unmatched. The CDR3 spells CASTTPREGRYEQYV. In DNA form, the CDR3 reads TGTGCCAGTACCACCCCCCGGGAGGGTCGATACGAGCAGTACGTC.

Of note for this clone: At one of its ends the junction is not consistent with the germline gene, which may arise from a read error. The V and J genes are TRBV18 and TRBJ2-3; D tentatively reads TRBD1 or TRBD2 (5 bases each). Germline CDR1 is KGHSH and CDR2 is LQKENI. The CDR3 is 15 residues long. CDR3 loop: CASSPPGSSTDTQYF. DNA for the CDR3: TGTGCCAGCTCGCCACCAGGGAGTAGCACAGATACGCAGTATTTT.

In its sample, this clone was seen once. The J gene is TRBJ2-2, the V gene TRBV4-1; TRBD2 matches 9 bases. J gave up 1 base and V 2 bases, and 2 bases lay outside the gene matches. The germline gives CDR1 MGHRA, CDR2 YSYEKL. The CDR3 loop spans 16 amino acids. CDR3 coding DNA: TGCGCCAGCAGCCAACTAGCGGGGATGAACACCGGGGAGCTGTTTTTT. Its translation: CASSQLAGMNTGELFF.

The chain joins TRBV9 to TRBJ1-4; 7 positions agree with TRBD1. The CDR3 is 15 amino acids. Germline V gene sequence: CDR1 SGDLS, CDR2 YYNGEE. V lost 4 bases to trimming and J lost 8 bases; unmatched junction nucleotides: 11. The CDR3: CASSPPAGTVEKLFF. The CDR3 nucleotides read TGTGCCAGCAGCCCACCGGCCGGGACAGTCGAAAAACTGTTTTTT.

The sample holds a few counts of this clone. J is TRBJ1-1 and V is TRBV6-5; D is unclear. Germline V gene sequence: CDR1 MNHEY, CDR2 SVGAGI. V lost 6 bases and J 1 base, leaving 12 bases between the germline ends. This CDR3 is 14 amino acids long. Here the CDR3 DNA reads TGTGCCAGCAGCTCACAAGCAGGGAACACTGAAGCTTTCTTT. Its protein product is CASSSQAGNTEAFF.

This chain links TRBV5-6 with TRBJ1-2; 7 bases fit TRBD1. The CDR3 sequence is 15 residues long. V was pared by 0 bases and J by 5 bases, with 7 bases of the junction left unmatched. Germline V CDR1 and CDR2: SGHDT, YYEEEE. CDR3 nucleotide sequence: TGTGCCAGCAGCTTGGGGGGGACAGCGGATTATGGCTACACCTTC. Amino acid sequence: CASSLGGTADYGYTF.

V is TRBV5-6 and J is TRBJ1-5, with D uncertain. V was shortened by 1 base and J by 7 bases, with 9 bases between the two germline ends. The CDR3 is 13 residues long. The germline CDR1 and CDR2 sequences are SGHDT and YYEEEE. Here the CDR3 reads CASSLQERQPQHF. The CDR3 DNA follows: TGTGCCAGCAGCTTGCAAGAGAGGCAGCCCCAGCATTTT.

This clone was seen a single time. The rearrangement joins TRBV18 to TRBJ2-3; 8 bases fit TRBD2. The CDR3 is 16 amino acids. Trimming took 3 bases from V and 4 from J; bases not matched to a gene: 9. Germline V gene sequence: CDR1 KGHSH, CDR2 LQKENI. CDR3 sequence: CASSPSGLDIPDTQYF. For the CDR3, the DNA is TGTGCCAGCTCACCGTCGGGACTAGATATCCCAGATACGCAGTATTTT.

V is TRBV19 and J is TRBJ1-1, with D tentatively TRBD1 (5 bases). Germline V gene lookup returns CDR1 LNHDA and CDR2 SQIVND (reference sequence). This CDR3 spans 13 amino acids. V lost 6 bases to trimming and J lost 5 bases, with 13 bases between them. CDR3 coding DNA: TGTGCCAGTAGCCGGGACGGGGGGACTGAAGCTTTCTTT. This translates into CASSRDGGTEAFF.

V is TRBV6-5 and J is TRBJ1-5; 8 bases are a match to TRBD1. V dropped 8 bases and J dropped 6; count of bases not matched to a gene: 9. The CDR3 contains 14 residues. Germline-derived CDR1 and CDR2 are MNHEY and SVGAGI. The CDR3 sequence is CASQEDRAPQPQHF. Here the CDR3 DNA reads TGTGCCAGCCAAGAGGACAGGGCCCCTCAGCCCCAGCATTTT.

This clone came up once. This chain links TRBV7-2 with TRBJ1-2, with a weak D call TRBD1 (6 bases). The CDR3 length is 15 residues. The germline gives CDR1 SGHTA, CDR2 FQGNSA. V shed 3 bases and J shed 4 bases, with 15 bases lying between them. The DNA for the CDR3 is TGTGCCAGCAGCTTTGGGGGGGCAGGTGGCTATGGCTACACCTTC. Protein: CASSFGGAGGYGYTF.

The chain is built from TRBV9 and TRBJ1-1, with D unclear. Looked up from germline, CDR1 is SGDLS and CDR2 is YYNGEE. Trimming removed 3 bases from V and 0 bases from J, with 9 bases in between. The CDR3 contains 14 residues. The CDR3 is CASSGGNMNTEAFF. The CDR3 bases are TGTGCCAGCAGCGGCGGGAACATGAACACTGAAGCTTTCTTT.

The V and J genes are TRBV5-8 and TRBJ1-6; TRBD1 aligns across 10 bases. Germline lookup yields CDR1 SGHTS and CDR2 YDEGEE. Germline trimming cut 3 bases from V and 6 bases from J; bases unmatched to any gene: 6. The CDR3 is made up of 16 amino acids. CDR3 protein: CASSWGTGASNSPLHF. CDR3 sequence (DNA): TGTGCCAGCAGCTGGGGGACAGGGGCAAGTAATTCACCCCTCCACTTT. The full variable domain, with the rest looked up from reference TRBV5-8 and TRBJ1-6, is EAGVTQSPTHLIKTRGQQATLRCSPISGHTSVYWYQQALGLGLQFLLWYDEGEERNRGNFPPRFSGRQFPNYSSELNVNALELEDSALYLCASSWGTGASNSPLHFGNGTRLTVT.

The J gene is TRBJ2-5, the V gene TRBV25-1, with 10 positions matching TRBD2. Unmatched junction bases numbered 5, after V lost 4 bases and J lost 3 bases. The CDR3 runs to 15 residues. CDR1 is MGHDK, CDR2 SYGVNS, per germline. CDR3: CASSVPTSGEETQYF. The CDR3 DNA reads TGTGCCAGCAGTGTACCAACTAGCGGGGAAGAGACCCAGTACTTC.

This clone has only one observation. V gene TRBV24-1 combines with J gene TRBJ1-5, with D unclear. The CDR3 runs to 14 residues. Germline V gene lookup returns CDR1 KGHDR and CDR2 SFDVKD. V lost 6 bases and J lost 5, with 13 bases in between. The chain's CDR3 is CATSSFGRDQPQHF. The CDR3 bases are TGTGCCACCAGTTCGTTCGGCCGGGATCAGCCCCAGCATTTT.

The J gene is TRBJ1-5, the V gene TRBV18; D unresolved. Between the trimmed V and J ends, which lost 3 bases and 7 bases, there was a span of 10 bases. The CDR3 covers 13 residues. The germline V gene has CDR1 KGHSH and CDR2 LQKENI. Written as DNA, the CDR3 is TGTGCCAGCTCACCGGAGGGATCCCAGCCCCAGCATTTT. This gives the protein CASSPEGSQPQHF.

This chain connects TRBV6-2 or TRBV6-3 to TRBJ2-3; 10 bases map to TRBD2. CDR3 length: 15 residues. Trimming cost V 5 bases and J 10 bases; bases outside gene matches: 12. Germline V gene data show CDR1 as MNHEY and CDR2 as SVGEGT. CDR3 in amino acids: CASSDILAGAVAQYF. CDR3 bases: TGTGCCAGCAGTGATATCCTAGCGGGAGCTGTTGCGCAGTATTTT.

The chain is built from TRBV13 and TRBJ2-2; D is perhaps TRBD2 (5 bases). The CDR3 has 14 residues. With 5 bases removed from V and 5 bases from J, the gap between germline ends came to 12 bases. CDR1 is PRHDT, CDR2 FYEKMQ, per germline (reference sequence). For the CDR3, the DNA is TGTGCCAGCAGCAAACCGCCGGGAACCGGGGAGCTGTTTTTT. This encodes CASSKPPGTGELFF.

This clone was counted once. Here the CDR3 reads CASRGQGAGVAFF. The CDR3 region has the DNA TGTGCCAGCAGGGGACAGGGGGCAGGAGTAGCTTTCTTT. The V and J genes are TRBV6-5 and TRBJ1-1, with 12 nucleotides matching TRBD1. This CDR3 comprises 13 residues. Germline CDR1 MNHEY, CDR2 SVGAGI. J gave up 10 bases and V 6 bases, and 6 bases lay outside the gene matches.

CDR3 amino acids: CASSPGQGADTQYF. The CDR3 DNA reads TGTGCCAGCAGCCCTGGACAGGGTGCAGATACGCAGTATTTT. This chain joins TRBV7-9 and TRBJ2-3; 8 bases agree with TRBD1. Germline CDR1 is SEHNR and CDR2 is FQNEAQ (reference sequence). This CDR3 has 14 residues. V lost 5 bases and J lost 4; bases outside the gene matches: 5. Full variable domain (rest looked up from reference TRBV7-9 and TRBJ2-3): DTGVSQNPRHKITKRGQNVTFRCDPISEHNRLYWYRQTLGQGPEFLTYFQNEAQLEKSRLLSDRFSAERPKGSFSTLEIQRTEQGDSAMYLCASSPGQGADTQYFGPGTRLTVL.

The chain uses TRBV15 and TRBJ1-5, with unresolved D. This CDR3 has 14 residues. Germline V gives CDR1 LNHNV, CDR2 YYDKDF (reference sequence). V lost 6 bases and J lost 3, with 12 bases in between. For the CDR3, the DNA is TGTGCCACCAGGGGATCGGGGAACAATCAGCCCCAGCATTTT. Translation: CATRGSGNNQPQHF.

Here the CDR3 DNA reads TGTGCCATCAGTTACGCAGGGGCGGGAGAGACCCAGTACTTC. Translation: CAISYAGAGETQYF. V usage is TRBV10-3 and J usage is TRBJ2-5, with D perhaps TRBD1 (6 bases). CDR3 length equals 14 residues. Between the trimmed V and J ends, which lost 5 bases and 4 bases, there was a span of 14 bases. Germline V gives CDR1 ENHRY, CDR2 SYGVKD.

This clone has more than one count but fewer than ten. This chain connects TRBV2 to TRBJ1-2; D ambiguous. Trimming shortened V by 2 bases and J by 7 bases, and 8 bases separated the two germline ends. The CDR3 loop spans 12 amino acids. The germline gives CDR1 SNHLY, CDR2 FYNNEI. This CDR3 reads CASSELGGGYTF. CDR3 sequence (DNA): TGTGCCAGCAGTGAACTAGGCGGTGGCTACACCTTC.

V is TRBV5-1 and J is TRBJ1-1, with D possibly TRBD1 on 5 matching bases. V was shortened by 0 bases and J by 4 bases, with 16 bases between the two germline ends. Germline CDR1 is SGHRS and CDR2 is YFSETQ. The CDR3 totals 16 residues. The CDR3 here is CASSLASIGAGTEAFF. The CDR3, as DNA: TGCGCCAGCAGCTTGGCCAGTATAGGGGCTGGCACTGAAGCTTTCTTT.

This clone was seen only once. This chain uses TRBV5-1 with TRBJ1-3, with a possible D match to TRBD1 (6 bases). The germline V and J ends were trimmed by 4 bases and 4 bases, with 18 bases remaining between them. Per the germline V gene, CDR1 is SGHRS and CDR2 is YFSETQ. CDR3 size: 16 residues. CDR3 loop: CASSHGGGAEGNTIYF. In nucleotides, the CDR3 is TGCGCCAGCAGCCACGGAGGGGGGGCAGAGGGAAACACCATATATTTT.

The chain carries TRBV5-1 and TRBJ2-2; TRBD2 matches 11 bases. The CDR3 runs 16 residues. Germline assignment: CDR1 SGHRS and CDR2 YFSETQ. V dropped 4 bases and J dropped 2; count of bases not matched to a gene: 4. CDR3 amino acids: CASSMTSGINTGELFF. The CDR3 region has the DNA TGCGCCAGCAGCATGACTAGCGGGATAAACACCGGGGAGCTGTTTTTT.

The V gene is TRBV6-5, the J gene TRBJ1-2; TRBD1 is a possible D gene (5 bases). The V end was cut by 6 bases, the J end by 5 bases, with 13 bases between. The CDR3 extends over 13 amino acids. Germline V gives CDR1 MNHEY, CDR2 SVGAGI. The CDR3 DNA follows: TGTGCCAGCAGCACCAGGGCGGGATATGGCTACACCTTC. Its protein is CASSTRAGYGYTF.

The chain uses TRBV5-1 and TRBJ2-5; D is possibly TRBD1 (6 bases). Germline-derived CDR1 and CDR2 are SGHRS and YFSETQ. CDR3 size: 14 residues. V shed 4 bases and J shed 5 bases, with 15 bases lying between them. The CDR3 spells CASSGETGYETQYF. Here the CDR3 DNA reads TGCGCCAGCAGCGGAGAAACAGGGTATGAGACCCAGTACTTC.

This chain joins TRBV28 and TRBJ1-2; no reliable D call. The germline V gene has CDR1 MDHEN and CDR2 SYDVKM. The CDR3 extends over 10 amino acids. V was cut by 5 bases and J by 7 bases, with 5 bases left in between. The DNA for the CDR3 is TGTGCCAGCAGTCACACTGGCTACACCTTC. Amino acids: CASSHTGYTF.

The rearrangement uses TRBV28 and TRBJ2-7, with D maybe TRBD2 (5 bases). V was shortened by 8 bases and J by 1 base, with 12 bases between the two germline ends. The CDR3 extends over 13 amino acids. The germline V gene encodes CDR1 MDHEN and CDR2 SYDVKM. For the CDR3, the DNA is TGTGCCAGCGTTCGAGCGGATTCCTACGAGCAGTACGTC. Amino acid sequence: CASVRADSYEQYV.